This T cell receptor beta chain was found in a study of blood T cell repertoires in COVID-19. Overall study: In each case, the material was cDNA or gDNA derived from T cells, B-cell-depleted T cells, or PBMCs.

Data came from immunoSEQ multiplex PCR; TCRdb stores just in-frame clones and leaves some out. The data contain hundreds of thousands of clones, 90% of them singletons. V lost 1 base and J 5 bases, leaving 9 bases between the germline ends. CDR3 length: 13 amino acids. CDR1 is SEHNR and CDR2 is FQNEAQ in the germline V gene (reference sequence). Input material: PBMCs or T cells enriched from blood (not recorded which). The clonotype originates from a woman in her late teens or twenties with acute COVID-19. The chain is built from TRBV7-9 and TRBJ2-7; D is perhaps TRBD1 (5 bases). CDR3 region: CASSLVPRDEQYF. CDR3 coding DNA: TGTGCCAGCAGCTTAGTTCCCAGGGACGAGCAGTACTTC.